This T cell receptor (beta chain) originates from a study of T cell repertoires in cytomegalovirus infection. At the level of the study: Public TCR beta signatures provided an indication of both CMV infection and a matching HLA type.

Study findings and constraints: Clonotype analysis showed dominance of the ex vivo response by HLA-C-restricted CMV-specific TCR beta clonotypes.

TCRdb ran MiXCR on the reads and lists one entry per CDR3 protein. Among about 890,000 distinct CDR3 sequences listed, about 33% were seen once. This clonotype was counted between two and nine times. Antigen specificity is unknown. CDR1 is SEHNR and CDR2 is FQNEAQ in the germline V gene (reference sequence). Trimming left V 3 bases short and J 5 bases short, with 25 bases between. The CDR3 is made up of 18 amino acids. The chain couples TRBV7-9 to TRBJ2-5, with a weak D call TRBD2 (6 bases). This clonotype was sampled from a human donor in good health (CMV status not recorded). Some clones in this sample may be carry-over from other donors' samples. The starting material was cultured CD8+ T cells from PBMCs, obtained from culture after CMV antigen stimulation. In DNA, the CDR3 is TGTGCCAGCAGCTTGGCCCGCGCTCATTTAGCCGCGGGGGAGACCCAGTACTTC. Translated, it gives CASSLARAHLAAGETQYF.